These 5 T cell receptor beta chains were all obtained from the same sample, sequenced in a study of shared clonotypes between healthy human individuals (dated by TCRdb to about 2020). Receptors were amplified or captured by the immunoSEQ multiplex PCR assay. Imported from immuneACCESS, the table was reduced by TCRdb to in-frame sequences with V and J called. These copies leave out some clones; in studies compared against another copy, an unresolved V gene accounts for under half, and the cause of the remainder is not known. The sample table records roughly 720,000 clones; less than 95% of these occur just once. The ten largest make up 30% to 35% of the sample. The sequenced sample consisted of memory CD8+ T cells from PBMCs. This sample's cell subset or site label indicates: CD45RO+ cells pooled with CCR7-negative TemRA cells. The receptors were sampled from a man aged 18-30 years in good health. Some clones in this sample may be carry-over from other donors' samples.

The chain is built from TRBV4-1 and TRBJ1-1, with TRBD1 as a possible D gene (5 bases). This CDR3 contains 16 residues. Trimming cost V 0 bases and J 1 base, with 12 bases left between them. Germline CDR1 and CDR2: MGHRA and YSYEKL. The CDR3 region is CASSQEGPGGNTEAFF. CDR3 bases: TGCGCCAGCAGCCAAGAGGGGCCGGGAGGGAACACTGAAGCTTTCTTT.

The CDR3 loop is CASSPSDHYEQYF. CDR3 nucleotide sequence: TGTGCCAGCAGTCCCTCGGACCACTACGAGCAGTACTTC. The chain couples TRBV27 to TRBJ2-7; D remains ambiguous. V shed 5 bases and J shed 3 bases, with 11 bases lying between them. The CDR3 length is 13 residues. Germline CDR1 MNHEY, CDR2 SMNVEV (reference sequence).

The chain employs TRBV27 and TRBJ2-1; 7 bases match TRBD1. The CDR3 runs 16 residues. V dropped 5 bases and J dropped 0; count of bases not matched to a gene: 7. In germline, CDR1 is MNHEY, CDR2 SMNVEV (reference sequence). The CDR3 DNA sequence: TGTGCCAGCAGTCCTCGACAGGGCCCCTCCTACAATGAGCAGTTCTTC. Translated, it gives CASSPRQGPSYNEQFF.

The CDR3 protein is CASGVAGPYNEQFF. CDR3 sequence (DNA): TGTGCCAGCGGAGTGGCGGGGCCATACAATGAGCAGTTCTTC. The rearrangement links TRBV6-5 to TRBJ2-1; TRBD2 is a possible D gene (6 bases). CDR3 length equals 14 residues. Germline V gene lookup returns CDR1 MNHEY and CDR2 SVGAGI. Between the trimmed V and J ends, which lost 8 bases and 4 bases, there was a span of 15 bases.

V gene TRBV9 combines with J gene TRBJ2-6; D gene ambiguous. The germline V gene has CDR1 SGDLS and CDR2 YYNGEE. CDR3 size: 15 residues. Deletions cut 1 base from V and 0 bases from J, with 5 bases between. CDR3 coding DNA: TGTGCCAGCAGCGTATGGTCCTCTGGGGCCAACGTCCTGACTTTC. Amino acid sequence: CASSVWSSGANVLTF.